This T cell receptor beta chain stems from a study of blood T cell repertoires in COVID-19. Germline CDR1 PRHDT, CDR2 FYEKMQ (reference sequence). This CDR3 contains 16 residues. V lost 5 bases to trimming and J lost 2 bases; unmatched junction nucleotides: 11. Libraries were prepared by immunoSEQ multiplex PCR; TCRdb keeps only in-frame clonotypes and omits some of them. The table shows around 130,000 clones, with approximately 87% occurring only once. This clone was seen a single time. This TCR derives from a woman aged 45-65 years with acute or convalescent COVID-19. The chain employs TRBV13 and TRBJ1-1; 7 nucleotides match TRBD1. Sequencing was performed on peripheral blood. The CDR3 sequence is CASSRRTQGRNTEAFF. The CDR3 coding sequence is TGTGCCAGCAGCAGACGGACACAGGGGCGAAACACTGAAGCTTTCTTT. The full variable domain, in which reference TRBV13 and TRBJ1-1 provide the parts outside the CDR3, is AAGVIQSPRHLIKEKRETATLKCYPIPRHDTVYWYQQGPGQDPQFLISFYEKMQSDKGSIPDRFSAQQFSDYHSELNMSSLELGDSALYFCASSRRTQGRNTEAFFGQGTRLTVV.